The next 22 T cell receptor beta chains were all read from a single sample in a study of blood T cells in healthy people across ages. Together with a sample-barcoded 5' primer, a J-beta primer mix was included in a second PCR lasting about 6 to 11 cycles. MiXCR, applied by TCRdb to the 5' RACE reads, yields one record per CDR3 protein. The sample shows 580,000 or so distinct CDR3 sequences, 40% to 50% of them seen only once. The source material was blood. Receptor source: an elderly man in good health.

There are many counts of this clonotype. The chain joins TRBV12-3 or TRBV12-4 to TRBJ2-5; 12 bases align to TRBD2. With 5 bases clipped from V and 5 bases from J, the junction kept 9 bases outside the gene matches. The CDR3 contains 16 residues. CDR3 DNA: TGTGCCAGCAGTCCCCCGACTAGCGGGAGTGGGGAGACCCAGTACTTC. It yields the protein CASSPPTSGSGETQYF.

V gene TRBV7-2 combines with J gene TRBJ2-3, with D tentatively TRBD2 (7 bases). Germline V gene data show CDR1 as SGHTA and CDR2 as FQGNSA. This CDR3 is 16 amino acids long. V was pared by 5 bases and J by 4 bases, with 19 bases between. CDR3 coding DNA: TGTGCCAGCAGCAACCATATGGGGGGGCCATCAGATACGCAGTATTTT. Translated: CASSNHMGGPSDTQYF. The whole variable domain, filled in from reference TRBV7-2 and TRBJ2-3, reads GAGVSQSPSNKVTEKGKDVELRCDPISGHTALYWYRQSLGQGLEFLIYFQGNSAPDKSGLPSDRFSAERTGGSVSTLTIQRTQQEDSAVYLCASSNHMGGPSDTQYFGPGTRLTVL.

V gene TRBV21-1 combines with J gene TRBJ2-1; the table's D call, TRBD2, has no DNA check behind it. TRBV21-1 is assigned pseudogene status. This CDR3 is 21 amino acids long. CDR3 sequence: CASSKPDDQTSGGFSYNEQFF. The CDR3 nucleotides read TGTGCCAGCAGCAAACCGGATGACCAGACTAGCGGGGGTTTTTCCTACAATGAGCAGTTCTTC.

CDR3 loop: CSVSQGGRYGYTF. The CDR3 DNA reads TGCAGCGTATCACAGGGGGGCCGGTATGGCTACACCTTC. This rearrangement joins TRBV29-1 to TRBJ1-2; 8 nucleotides align to TRBD1. This CDR3 contains 13 residues. Germline lookup yields CDR1 SQVTM and CDR2 ANQGSEA. J lost 5 bases, V lost 6 bases, and 8 bases had no gene match.

This clonotype has a handful of counts. V and J are TRBV20-1 and TRBJ2-7; D might be TRBD2 (6 bases). From germline, CDR1 is DFQATT and CDR2 SNEGSKA (reference sequence). Trimming removed 6 bases at V and 1 base at J, with 16 bases between. The length of the CDR3 is 14 residues. The CDR3 nucleotides read TGCAGTGCACCGTCCAGGAGGGGATCCTACGAGCAGTACTTC. Amino acid sequence: CSAPSRRGSYEQYF.

V is TRBV4-3 and J is TRBJ1-2, with TRBD1 as a possible D gene (5 bases). This CDR3 contains 15 residues. CDR1 is LGHNA and CDR2 is YSLEER in the germline V gene. V gave up 0 bases and J gave up 8 bases, with 16 bases separating them. The CDR3, as DNA: TGCGCCAGCAGCCAAGATCGGAGACCGGGGGTAGGCTACACCTTC. Translation gives CASSQDRRPGVGYTF.

This clonotype has a handful of counts. The chain carries TRBV7-3 and TRBJ1-2; no reliable D call. In germline, CDR1 is SGHTA, CDR2 FQGTGA. The CDR3 loop spans 14 amino acids. Trimming cost V 2 bases and J 5 bases, with 12 bases left between them. This chain's CDR3 is CASSLECQEYGYTF. Written as DNA, the CDR3 is TGTGCCAGCAGCTTAGAGTGTCAAGAATATGGCTACACCTTC.

Comment on this clonotype: A junction end diverges from the germline sequence, so it may reflect a read error. This chain connects TRBV12-3 or TRBV12-4 to TRBJ1-5; D is perhaps TRBD1 (5 bases). CDR3 size: 15 residues. CDR3 sequence reads: CARSLGREGDQPQHF. CDR3 DNA: TGTGCCCGCAGTTTAGGCAGGGAGGGCGATCAGCCCCAGCATTTT.

The chain combines TRBV2 with TRBJ2-1; D remains unclear. Deletions cut 6 bases from V and 8 bases from J, with 14 bases between. The V gene's germline CDR1 is SNHLY and CDR2 FYNNEI. This CDR3 comprises 13 residues. This CDR3 is CASSPRPDHEQFF. For the CDR3, the DNA is TGTGCCAGCAGCCCGAGACCGGACCATGAGCAGTTCTTC.

In this sample, this clonotype turned up once. V usage is TRBV9 and J usage is TRBJ1-6; D is unclear. Trimming cost V 3 bases and J 6 bases, with 7 bases left between them. Germline CDR1 and CDR2: SGDLS and YYNGEE. The CDR3 extends over 13 amino acids. CDR3 in DNA: TGTGCCAGCAGCGATCGGCCTAATTCACCCCTCCACTTT. This translates into CASSDRPNSPLHF.

V is TRBV7-2 and J is TRBJ2-5; no reliable D call. The V end lost 1 base, the J end lost 4 bases, and 7 bases lay between the germline ends. This CDR3 is built from 13 residues. The V gene's germline CDR1 is SGHTA and CDR2 FQGNSA. CDR3 coding DNA: TGTGCCAGCAGCTTAGTTTCCGTAGAGACCCAGTACTTC. It encodes CASSLVSVETQYF.

In this sample, this clonotype turned up a few times. V is TRBV6-2 or TRBV6-3 and J is TRBJ2-1, with TRBD2 matching 12 bases. CDR3 length: 14 residues. V dropped 6 bases and J dropped 7; count of bases not matched to a gene: 4. Germline CDR1 MNHEY, CDR2 SVGEGT. The CDR3 here is CASRRTSGDNEQFF. The CDR3 region has the DNA TGTGCCAGCAGGAGGACTAGCGGGGATAATGAGCAGTTCTTC.

The J gene is TRBJ2-7, the V gene TRBV5-1; 13 nucleotides agree with TRBD2. This CDR3 comprises 14 residues. Germline CDR1 and CDR2: SGHRS and YFSETQ. J gave up 6 bases and V 6 bases, and 6 bases lay outside the gene matches. Here the CDR3 DNA reads TGCGCCAGCACCCGGACTAGCGGGAGCCCCGAGCAGTACTTC. Translating it yields CASTRTSGSPEQYF.

The V and J genes are TRBV5-1 and TRBJ1-1; 7 bases are shared with TRBD1. This CDR3 spans 14 amino acids. J lost 6 bases, V lost 4 bases, and 9 bases had no gene match. CDR1 and CDR2 (germline): SGHRS, YFSETQ. The CDR3 loop is CASSGQTGIAEAFF. CDR3 DNA: TGCGCCAGCAGCGGACAGACAGGGATCGCTGAAGCTTTCTTT.

V and J are TRBV30 and TRBJ2-1, with D tentatively TRBD1 (6 bases). Trimming shortened V by 5 bases and J by 6 bases, and 11 bases separated the two germline ends. This CDR3 has 12 residues. The germline CDR1 and CDR2 sequences are GTSNPN and SVGIG (reference sequence). As DNA, the CDR3 is TGTGCCTGGGGTACAGGGAGCAATGAGCAGTTCTTC. Its translation: CAWGTGSNEQFF.

CDR3 DNA sequence: TGTGCCAGCAGCCCATCAATTGGTAGCGGGAGAAGAGAGACCCAGTACTTC. Translation gives CASSPSIGSGRRETQYF. J is TRBJ2-7 and V is TRBV12-3 or TRBV12-4, with 9 bases identical to TRBD2. The J call may be incorrect, as the DNA end agrees better with TRBJ2-5. The CDR3 consists of 17 residues.

The J gene is TRBJ1-1, the V gene TRBV29-1; D might be TRBD1 (6 bases). Germline CDR1 reads SQVTM; CDR2 reads ANQGSEA. The V and J ends lost 3 bases and 4 bases respectively, with 12 bases between them. The CDR3 extends over 13 amino acids. The CDR3 bases are TGCAGCGTTGACCGGGGGGCGGGCACTGAAGCTTTCTTT. It translates to CSVDRGAGTEAFF. Based on the CDR3 plus reference TRBV29-1 and TRBJ1-1, the full variable domain is SAVISQKPSRDICQRGTSLTIQCQVDSQVTMMFWYRQQPGQSLTLIATANQGSEATYESGFVIDKFPISRPNLTFSTLTVSNMSPEDSSIYLCSVDRGAGTEAFFGQGTRLTVV.

This clonotype was seen more than once but under ten times. J is TRBJ1-2 and V is TRBV9; unclear D gene. V was clipped by 3 bases and J by 2 bases, with 5 bases between them. Germline V gene lookup returns CDR1 SGDLS and CDR2 YYNGEE. This CDR3 has 12 amino acids. CDR3 in DNA: TGTGCCAGCAGCGGGCCCAACTATGGCTACACCTTC. Translating it yields CASSGPNYGYTF.

This chain joins TRBV7-2 and TRBJ2-1; 7 positions agree with TRBD2. With 5 bases clipped from V and 5 bases from J, the junction kept 12 bases outside the gene matches. CDR3 length equals 16 residues. Germline V gene sequence: CDR1 SGHTA, CDR2 FQGNSA. The CDR3: CASSIDWGRVDNEQFF. CDR3 nucleotides: TGTGCCAGCAGCATAGACTGGGGGAGGGTAGACAATGAGCAGTTCTTC.

V and J are TRBV7-2 and TRBJ2-1; TRBD2 agrees at 14 bases. Germline assignment: CDR1 SGHTA and CDR2 FQGNSA. There are 17 residues in the CDR3. Trimming cost V 6 bases and J 6 bases; bases outside gene matches: 10. CDR3 sequence: CASRRAGGTSGSNEQFF. CDR3 DNA: TGTGCCAGCAGACGGGCAGGGGGGACTAGCGGGAGCAATGAGCAGTTCTTC. The full variable domain, its missing parts supplied by reference TRBV7-2 and TRBJ2-1, is GAGVSQSPSNKVTEKGKDVELRCDPISGHTALYWYRQSLGQGLEFLIYFQGNSAPDKSGLPSDRFSAERTGGSVSTLTIQRTQQEDSAVYLCASRRAGGTSGSNEQFFGPGTRLTVL.

This chain connects TRBV6-2 or TRBV6-3 to TRBJ1-1, with D hard to call. Per germline, CDR1 MNHEY and CDR2 SVGEGT. The CDR3 spans 14 residues. V lost 2 bases and J 4 bases, leaving 11 bases between the germline ends. The CDR3 spells CASSYATGSTEAFF. The CDR3, as DNA: TGTGCCAGCAGTTACGCGACGGGGAGCACTGAAGCTTTCTTT.

The chain couples TRBV9 to TRBJ2-3, with 9 bases identical to TRBD1. CDR1 SGDLS and CDR2 YYNGEE come from the germline V gene. The CDR3 consists of 18 residues. The V and J ends lost 0 bases and 2 bases, in that order; junction bases with no gene match: 10. The CDR3 reads CASSVEGSGQGFTDTQYF. In DNA form, the CDR3 reads TGTGCCAGCAGCGTAGAAGGGTCGGGACAGGGATTCACAGATACGCAGTATTTT. Drawing the rest from reference TRBV9 and TRBJ2-3, the complete variable domain is DSGVTQTPKHLITATGQRVTLRCSPRSGDLSVYWYQQSLDQGLQFLIQYYNGEERAKGNILERFSAQQFPDLHSELNLSSLELGDSALYFCASSVEGSGQGFTDTQYFGPGTRLTVL.